What follows is one T cell receptor beta chain and its context. The data derive from a study of blood T cell repertoires in COVID-19. Turning to the study itself: Acute-phase and convalescent COVID-19 samples originated in the United States, Italy and Spain. Sources were T cells, B-cell-depleted T cells, or PBMCs; the material itself was cDNA or gDNA.

Original analysis: Estimated nucleated cell counts came from reference gene primer amplification. Clones were sequenced by immunoSEQ multiplex PCR, and TCRdb holds only the in-frame ones, with some missing. V, J and clone size derive from that table, while D and trimming were established from the DNA sequence. The sample has about 120,000 clones; roughly nine tenths are singletons. CDR1 is LNHNV, CDR2 YYDKDF, per germline (reference sequence). Trimming took off 3 bases at V and 0 bases at J, with 11 bases between the two ends. This CDR3 comprises 15 residues. The specimen sequenced was peripheral blood. This sequence was found in a human donor with active COVID-19. The donor label of this sample is uncertain. This rearrangement joins TRBV15 to TRBJ2-5; D gene ambiguous. CDR3 residues: CATSSSRNNQETQYF. The CDR3 DNA follows: TGTGCCACCAGCAGTTCCAGGAACAACCAAGAGACCCAGTACTTC.